This TCR beta chain was identified during a study of cytomegalovirus exposure and HLA in healthy donors. Primers included in the PCR were 60 Vbeta and 13 Jbeta primers. The table came from immunoSEQ multiplex PCR; TCRdb's copy has only in-frame clones and leaves some out. The table shows about 200,000 clones, with approximately 80% occurring only once. Note on this clone: Its antigen remains unidentified.

Study-level results: Highly shared variants forming one cluster were likely a sequencing artifact. A classifier reportedly called cytomegalovirus status with high sensitivity and specificity. Later analysis associated a missense DCLRE1C variant with TCR beta V- and J-gene trimming. Overall, 164 TCR beta chains were annotated as cytomegalovirus-associated.

The CDR3 has 15 amino acids. Unmatched junction bases numbered 9, after V lost 5 bases and J lost 5 bases. Germline loops: CDR1 MNHEY, CDR2 SVGAGI. V and J are TRBV6-5 and TRBJ1-1, with 9 positions matching TRBD1. The material sequenced was PBMCs. The TCR was taken from a man aged 30 to 45 in good health and CMV-seronegative. CDR3 region: CASSRDRVSGTEAFF. In DNA form, the CDR3 reads TGTGCCAGCAGTCGGGACAGGGTCTCGGGGACTGAAGCTTTCTTT.